The table lists the clone carrying this T cell receptor beta chain with a few counts. The antigen remains undetermined. Germline V lookup: CDR1 SQVTM, CDR2 ANQGSEA. CDR3 length equals 14 residues. With V trimmed by 3 bases and J by 7 bases, 7 bases remained unmatched. The data derive from a study of blood T cells in healthy people across ages. About the research overall: About one barcoded beta molecule per two T cells was captured by template switching. Study findings and constraints: Compared with aged donors, long-lived donors showed fewer expanded clones, suggesting selection.

Extractions gave at least 5 micrograms of total RNA per sample. Alongside a J-beta primer mix, a sample-barcoded 5' primer served in a second PCR lasting about 7 to 11 cycles. Each cDNA was tagged by a template-switch adaptor containing 12 random nucleotides. MiXCR was run by TCRdb on the 5' RACE reads, yielding one entry per CDR3 protein. The data show 750,000 or so distinct CDR3 sequences, with roughly 25% seen just once and 8% to 10% held by the top ten. Another study also made use of these data, one on T cells of mothers and their children.

The sequenced material came from blood. This chain connects TRBV29-1 to TRBJ2-1, with 9 bases fitting TRBD2. This clonotype originated in a boy aged 5-17 years in good health. CDR3 sequence: CSVEDGLAYNEQFF. The CDR3 nucleotides read TGCAGCGTTGAGGACGGACTAGCGTATAATGAGCAGTTCTTC.